Reported below is one TCR beta chain. The target of this receptor is not known. Per-base quality was not reported, and no clone a single base away is much larger than it. There are 15 amino acids in the CDR3, from cysteine to phenylalanine inclusive. Only the CDR3 DNA is retained, 45 bases long and in frame from the first base. The junction shows trimming of 6 bases on V and 2 bases on J, plus 17 bases between the germline ends. CDR1 MNHNS and CDR2 SASEGT were looked up in the germline V gene. Mixed lymphocyte reaction cells were cocultured at 37°C for 6 to 7 days. Responder PBMCs were labelled with CFSE and stimulator PBMCs with Violet Dye, then combined at a 1:1 ratio. TCRbeta CDR3 sequencing was performed on sorted unstimulated T cells and on proliferating T cells recovered from mixed lymphocyte reactions. Fresh whole blood from approximately ten HLA-typed healthy donors was used to isolate PBMCs. Proliferating CFSE-low responder T cells were FACS-sorted after the mixed lymphocyte reaction for TCR sequencing.

The source of the sample is a study of siplizumab effects on memory and regulatory T cells (dated by TCRdb to the late 2010s). Describing the broader study: Across about eight responder-stimulator pairs, mixed lymphocyte reactions were run as pairs, about 1 with siplizumab at approximately 1 ug/mL and about 1 without drug. The effect of the anti-CD2 antibody siplizumab on alloreactive T-cell subsets was examined in allogeneic mixed lymphocyte reactions constructed from human PBMCs.

Library preparation employed the immunoSEQ multiplex PCR assay. Around 10^5 TCR templates per sample were assayed by the deep sequencing platform. Genomic DNA extracted from sorted T cells was used for TCRbeta CDR3 sequencing. Concerning the study's data processing: The R programming language was used for the clonal analysis of the TCRbeta CDR3 data. Unstimulated samples were compared with post-reaction CFSE-low samples to define alloreactive CD4+ and CD8+ clones. Regulatory or non-regulatory origin of alloreactive CD4+ clones was assigned by matching sequences to the sorted unstimulated Treg and non-Treg repertoires. Held by TCRdb, this immuneACCESS table contains in-frame sequences only and omits some clones. Under half of the omission traces to an unresolved V gene where checked; the cause of the rest is unknown. The V and J calls and the clone size are those of that table, but D and trimming were determined from the DNA. Recorded for this sample are 9,900 or so clones; around 42% of them occurred a single time. The top ten clones comprise 22% of the sample.

Beyond this particular receptor, the publication reports: Among mappable alloreactive CD4+ clones, an average Treg-derived fraction of 68.8% was observed with siplizumab, compared with more than 25% in control reactions. Compared with memory T cells, unstimulated naive T cells appeared more diverse, and naive cells seemed to make a substantial contribution to the alloresponse. Roughly 75-97% of proliferating CD4+ or CD8+ clones could not be assigned a naive or memory phenotype. The cumulative frequency of alloreactive sequences traceable to unstimulated CD4+ memory T cells was significantly reduced by siplizumab. Sequences below about 10^-5 frequency were poorly captured, so only a minor fraction of alloreactive clones could be mapped to unstimulated subsets. Whether proliferating Tregs from siplizumab cultures actually had suppressive function was not functionally confirmed.

Sequencing was carried out using CFSE-low (dividing) CD4+ T cells sorted from an allogeneic mixed lymphocyte reaction. The origin of this receptor is a human donor in good health; the cells came from an allogeneic mixed lymphocyte reaction. Recombination connected TRBV6-1 to TRBJ2-7; the D gene is perhaps TRBD2, from 6 matching bases. The CDR3 loop reads CASREGHWQPYEQYF. The DNA reads as follows: TGTGCCAGCAGGGAGGGGCATTGGCAACCCTACGAGCAGTACTTC.